The 28 T cell receptor beta chains presented below share a single source sample, sequenced in a study of radiation and T cells in renal cell carcinoma. The time point is: blood 2 weeks post-SBRT. Treatment reported: 15 Gy SBRT to primary tumor, nephrectomy 4 weeks later. Using immunoSEQ multiplex PCR, the repertoire was profiled, and TCRdb retains in-frame clones only, with some absent. Among around 130,000 clones listed, approximately 78% were seen once. The specimen was blood, collected from a patient whose treatment included radiotherapy and nephrectomy. The origin of the receptors is an older woman with renal cell carcinoma.

The CDR3 DNA follows: TGTGCCATCAGTGACCCGGGACAGGGTTGGGAGACCCAGTACTTC. It translates to CAISDPGQGWETQYF. The J gene is TRBJ2-5, the V gene TRBV10-3, with TRBD1 matching 9 bases. V lost 3 bases and J lost 5; bases outside the gene matches: 7. This CDR3 is 15 amino acids long. Germline assignment: CDR1 ENHRY and CDR2 SYGVKD.

The V call is TRBV28, the J call TRBJ1-1; a possible D gene is TRBD1 (6 bases). This CDR3 has 13 residues. V dropped 3 bases and J dropped 5 bases, with 10 bases sitting between them. Germline CDR1 is MDHEN and CDR2 is SYDVKM. CDR3 loop: CASSFTGMTEAFF. The CDR3 DNA is TGTGCCAGCAGTTTCACAGGGATGACTGAAGCTTTCTTT.

This chain links TRBV10-1 with TRBJ2-5; D gene unclear. Between the trimmed V and J ends, which lost 3 bases and 2 bases, there was a span of 7 bases. Germline V gives CDR1 WNHNN, CDR2 SYGVQD (reference sequence). The CDR3 is made up of 13 amino acids. Here the CDR3 reads CASSEQSQETQYF. CDR3 in DNA: TGCGCCAGCAGTGAACAGTCACAAGAGACCCAGTACTTC.

V gene TRBV5-1 combines with J gene TRBJ2-5, with TRBD1 identical over 8 bases. The length of the CDR3 is 14 residues. The J segment lost 5 bases and the V segment lost 1 base, leaving 4 bases of the junction unmatched. Germline assignment: CDR1 SGHRS and CDR2 YFSETQ. This chain's CDR3 is CASSLQGAGETQYF. DNA for the CDR3: TGCGCCAGCAGCTTGCAGGGGGCGGGGGAGACCCAGTACTTC.

This chain uses TRBV5-8 with TRBJ2-7; D ambiguous. Looked up from germline, CDR1 is SGHTS and CDR2 is YDEGEE. With 4 bases removed from V and 6 bases from J, the gap between germline ends came to 14 bases. CDR3 length: 13 residues. CDR3 nucleotides: TGTGCCAGCAGCCCACAATACCACGGCGAGCAGTACTTC. Its translation: CASSPQYHGEQYF.

V and J are TRBV27 and TRBJ2-7; 7 positions match TRBD2. CDR1 MNHEY and CDR2 SMNVEV come from the germline V gene (reference sequence). Trimming took 5 bases from V and 6 from J; bases not matched to a gene: 4. The CDR3 runs 12 residues. The CDR3 loop reads CASSGGGVEQYF. The CDR3 DNA reads TGTGCCAGCAGTGGGGGGGGAGTCGAGCAGTACTTC.

As to this clone: The sample carries other DNA sequences with the same CDR3. The V and J genes are TRBV5-1 and TRBJ1-2; D ambiguous. The V end was cut by 3 bases, the J end by 11 bases, with 14 bases between. The CDR3 length is 12 residues. Germline V gene lookup returns CDR1 SGHRS and CDR2 YFSETQ. The CDR3 loop reads CASSSGGSNYTF. As DNA, the CDR3 is TGCGCCAGCAGCTCTGGTGGCAGTAATTACACCTTC. Complete variable domain (other parts from reference TRBV5-1 and TRBJ1-2): KAGVTQTPRYLIKTRGQQVTLSCSPISGHRSVSWYQQTPGQGLQFLFEYFSETQRNKGNFPGRFSGRQFSNSRSEMNVSTLELGDSALYLCASSSGGSNYTFGSGTRLTVV.

This chain connects TRBV6-5 to TRBJ2-3; possible D gene TRBD2, 5 bases. The V gene's germline CDR1 is MNHEY and CDR2 SVGAGI. The V and J ends lost 6 bases and 0 bases respectively, with 13 bases between them. The CDR3 totals 15 residues. CDR3 coding DNA: TGTGCCAGCAGGCCTATAGCGTTAAGCACAGATACGCAGTATTTT. Its translation is CASRPIALSTDTQYF.

This chain joins TRBV5-5 and TRBJ1-5; D unresolved. The CDR3 loop spans 16 amino acids. The V gene lost 3 bases and the J gene lost 4 bases, with 17 bases spanning the gap. Germline CDR1 reads SGHKS; CDR2 reads YYEKEE (reference sequence). In DNA, the CDR3 is TGTGCCAGCAGCTGGGGTGAAGAGGGTTCAAATCAGCCCCAGCATTTT. Its protein product is CASSWGEEGSNQPQHF.

The chain joins TRBV5-4 to TRBJ1-3; 7 positions match TRBD1. The germline V gene has CDR1 SGHNT and CDR2 YYREEE (reference sequence). This CDR3 has 16 amino acids. V gave up 4 bases and J gave up 0 bases; unmatched junction bases: 7. For the CDR3, the DNA is TGTGCCAGCAGCCCCGGACAGGCCTTCTCTGGAAACACCATATATTTT. Its translation: CASSPGQAFSGNTIYF. The complete variable domain, with remaining parts taken from reference TRBV5-4 and TRBJ1-3, reads ETGVTQSPTHLIKTRGQQVTLRCSSQSGHNTVSWYQQALGQGPQFIFQYYREEENGRGNFPPRFSGLQFPNYSSELNVNALELDDSALYLCASSPGQAFSGNTIYFGEGSWLTVV.

The rearrangement joins TRBV7-2 to TRBJ2-3; no firm D call. Germline lookup yields CDR1 SGHTA and CDR2 FQGNSA. The V gene lost 5 bases and the J gene lost 2 bases, with 14 bases spanning the gap. The CDR3 runs 15 residues. CDR3 DNA sequence: TGTGCCAGCAGCCGGCACACCTATACCACAGATACGCAGTATTTT. Translation: CASSRHTYTTDTQYF.

V is TRBV27 and J is TRBJ1-2; D unresolved. With 0 bases removed from V and 7 bases from J, the gap between germline ends came to 12 bases. The length of the CDR3 is 14 residues. Germline loops: CDR1 MNHEY, CDR2 SMNVEV (reference sequence). CDR3 DNA: TGTGCCAGCAGTTTATCGCTTGGGGTGGGTGGCTACACCTTC. As protein: CASSLSLGVGGYTF.

The chain carries TRBV29-1 and TRBJ2-5; tentative D call: TRBD2 (6 bases). Germline loops: CDR1 SQVTM, CDR2 ANQGSEA. The CDR3 spans 13 residues. Deletions cut 6 bases from V and 2 bases from J, with 13 bases between. The CDR3 DNA sequence: TGCAGCGTCGGCGGGGTGGGTCAAGAGACCCAGTACTTC. Amino acids: CSVGGVGQETQYF.

The chain links TRBV5-1 to TRBJ1-2, with TRBD1 matching 9 bases. This CDR3 region has 16 residues. Germline V gives CDR1 SGHRS, CDR2 YFSETQ. After removal of 4 bases from V and 8 bases from J, the junction contained 15 bases not matched to a gene. This chain's CDR3 is CASSAWLTGGAEGYTF. Here the CDR3 DNA reads TGCGCCAGCAGCGCTTGGCTAACAGGGGGCGCAGAAGGCTACACCTTC.

This clone came up many times. The chain has TRBV7-2 and TRBJ1-6; unclear D gene. The V gene lost 4 bases and the J gene lost 6 bases, with 13 bases spanning the gap. There are 15 residues in the CDR3. In germline, CDR1 is SGHTA, CDR2 FQGNSA. CDR3 nucleotide sequence: TGTGCCAGCAGCTATTTGACTGCCGTTAATTCACCCCTCCACTTT. This encodes CASSYLTAVNSPLHF.

The CDR3 region is CASSFSGISRSYNSPLHF. DNA for the CDR3: TGTGCCAGCAGTTTTTCGGGGATTTCTAGATCCTATAATTCACCCCTCCACTTT. The rearrangement joins TRBV27 to TRBJ1-6; D ambiguous. V shed 3 bases and J shed 1 base, with 16 bases lying between them. Germline CDR1 MNHEY, CDR2 SMNVEV (reference sequence). There are 18 residues in the CDR3.

This sequence joins TRBV10-3 and TRBJ2-7; TRBD1 aligns across 9 bases. The CDR3 runs 14 residues. J lost 3 bases, V lost 6 bases, and 6 bases had no gene match. Germline V CDR1 and CDR2: ENHRY, SYGVKD. CDR3 sequence: CAIRSGQGYYEQYF. CDR3 in DNA: TGTGCCATCAGATCGGGACAGGGCTACTACGAGCAGTACTTC.

The chain recombines TRBV5-1 with TRBJ2-2; D call uncertain. Deletions cut 3 bases from V and 0 bases from J, with 12 bases between. This CDR3 has 16 amino acids. Germline-derived CDR1 and CDR2 are SGHRS and YFSETQ. CDR3 sequence: CASSSNTDPNTGELFF. The CDR3 DNA sequence: TGCGCCAGCAGCTCTAACACCGACCCGAACACCGGGGAGCTGTTTTTT.

This clone is categorized as medium-sized. The chain links TRBV5-6 to TRBJ1-1; a possible D gene is TRBD1 (6 bases). The CDR3 runs to 14 residues. Trimming took off 0 bases at V and 4 bases at J, with 10 bases between the two ends. In germline, CDR1 is SGHDT, CDR2 YYEEEE. The CDR3 nucleotides are TGTGCCAGCAGCTTGGCCGGGGGCATCACTGAAGCTTTCTTT. Its translation is CASSLAGGITEAFF.

The chain couples TRBV27 to TRBJ2-2; 8 bases match TRBD1. This CDR3 has 16 residues. V lost 5 bases and J lost 8; bases outside the gene matches: 13. Germline assignment: CDR1 MNHEY and CDR2 SMNVEV (reference sequence). The CDR3 loop reads CASSLLASTGAGELFF. In nucleotides, the CDR3 is TGTGCCAGCAGTCTACTGGCTTCGACAGGGGCGGGGGAGCTGTTTTTT.

The J gene is TRBJ2-1, the V gene TRBV28; D remains unclear. Germline V gene lookup returns CDR1 MDHEN and CDR2 SYDVKM. Between the trimmed V and J ends, which lost 3 bases and 8 bases, there was a span of 8 bases. This CDR3 spans 12 amino acids. CDR3 in amino acids: CASSFIRDEQFF. CDR3 in DNA: TGTGCCAGCAGTTTTATCCGAGATGAGCAGTTCTTC.

This clone was seen a few times. V and J are TRBV28 and TRBJ1-1; D might be TRBD1 (5 bases). Between the trimmed V and J ends, which lost 1 base and 1 base, there was a span of 10 bases. Germline assignment: CDR1 MDHEN and CDR2 SYDVKM. The CDR3 contains 15 residues. As DNA, the CDR3 is TGTGCCAGCAGTTTATCAGGGCTGGGGAACACTGAAGCTTTCTTT. Protein sequence: CASSLSGLGNTEAFF. The variable domain in full, with the rest retrieved from reference TRBV28 and TRBJ1-1, is DVKVTQSSRYLVKRTGEKVFLECVQDMDHENMFWYRQDPGLGLRLIYFSYDVKMKEKGDIPEGYSVSREKKERFSLILESASTNQTSMYLCASSLSGLGNTEAFFGQGTRLTVV.

The V call is TRBV18, the J call TRBJ1-4; D gene ambiguous. Between the trimmed V and J ends, which lost 4 bases and 8 bases, there was a span of 8 bases. Germline V gene sequence: CDR1 KGHSH, CDR2 LQKENI. The CDR3 extends over 12 amino acids. The CDR3 here is CASSRASEKLFF. The DNA for the CDR3 is TGTGCCAGCTCACGGGCTAGCGAAAAACTGTTTTTT.

The V call is TRBV5-4, the J call TRBJ2-3; D might be TRBD1 (7 bases). The CDR3 covers 17 residues. V was shortened by 0 bases and J by 6 bases, with 20 bases between the two germline ends. Germline-derived CDR1 and CDR2 are SGHNT and YYREEE (reference sequence). The CDR3: CASSLAVGRGDLDTQYF. For the CDR3, the DNA is TGTGCCAGCAGCTTGGCGGTGGGCAGGGGGGATTTGGATACGCAGTATTTT.

The V gene is TRBV30, the J gene TRBJ2-5; 8 bases are shared with TRBD2. The V gene end was trimmed by 2 bases and the J gene end by 1 base; junction bases not matched to a gene: 6. There are 15 residues in the CDR3. Per germline, CDR1 GTSNPN and CDR2 SVGIG (reference sequence). The DNA of the CDR3 is TGTGCCTGGAGTTCCCAGCGGGAGAGCCAAGAGACCCAGTACTTC. Amino acids: CAWSSQRESQETQYF. The variable domain in full, completed from reference TRBV30 and TRBJ2-5, reads SQTIHQWPATLVQPVGSPLSLECTVEGTSNPNLYWYRQAAGRGLQLLFYSVGIGQISSEVPQNLSASRPQDRQFILSSKKLLLSDSGFYLCAWSSQRESQETQYFGPGTRLLVL.

CDR3 nucleotide sequence: TGTGCCAGCAGCTTAGCTTTCACAGGGACATATAGCAATCAGCCCCAGCATTTT. This translates into CASSLAFTGTYSNQPQHF. The V call is TRBV7-9, the J call TRBJ1-5; a weak D match, TRBD1 (6 bases). The V gene lost 0 bases and the J gene lost 0 bases, with 15 bases spanning the gap. CDR1 is SEHNR and CDR2 is FQNEAQ in the germline V gene (reference sequence). The CDR3 covers 18 residues.

The J gene is TRBJ1-5, the V gene TRBV6-1; no definite D call. The CDR3 spans 14 residues. With 4 bases removed from V and 1 base from J, the gap between germline ends came to 8 bases. Germline V gene lookup returns CDR1 MNHNS and CDR2 SASEGT. CDR3 in DNA: TGTGCCAGCAGTGCCCGAGGCAGCAATCAGCCCCAGCATTTT. It translates to CASSARGSNQPQHF.

The chain is built from TRBV28 and TRBJ1-2; D unresolved. The CDR3 contains 14 residues. Deletions cut 5 bases from V and 3 bases from J, with 13 bases between. Looked up from germline, CDR1 is MDHEN and CDR2 is SYDVKM. In DNA form, the CDR3 reads TGTGCCAGCAGTCTAGGAGGACTCGACTATGGCTACACCTTC. The encoded protein is CASSLGGLDYGYTF.